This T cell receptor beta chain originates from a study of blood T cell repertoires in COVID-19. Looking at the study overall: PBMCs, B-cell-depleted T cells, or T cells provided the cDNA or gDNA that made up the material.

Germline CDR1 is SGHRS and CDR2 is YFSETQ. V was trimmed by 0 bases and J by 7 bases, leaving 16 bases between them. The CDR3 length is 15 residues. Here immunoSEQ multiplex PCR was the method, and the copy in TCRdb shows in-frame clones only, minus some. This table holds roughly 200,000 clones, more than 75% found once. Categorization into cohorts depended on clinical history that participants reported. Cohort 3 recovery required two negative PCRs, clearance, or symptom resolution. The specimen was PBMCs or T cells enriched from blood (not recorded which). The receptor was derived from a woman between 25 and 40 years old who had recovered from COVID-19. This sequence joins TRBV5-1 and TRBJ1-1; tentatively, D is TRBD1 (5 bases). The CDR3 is CASSLGSGGAGEAFF. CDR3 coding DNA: TGCGCCAGCAGCTTGGGTTCCGGGGGAGCGGGTGAAGCTTTCTTT.